This TCR beta chain was recorded in a study of blood T cell repertoires in COVID-19. In the study overall: Sites in the United States, Italy and Spain provided acute and convalescent COVID-19 samples. The cDNA or gDNA used as material had been derived from T cells, B-cell-depleted T cells, or PBMCs.

Original data processing: How many nucleated cells were present was estimated from reference gene primer amplification. Sequencing used immunoSEQ multiplex PCR; TCRdb keeps in-frame clones, though not all of them. V and J calls and clone size are copied from that table; D and trimming were computed from the DNA. The table shows approximately 180,000 clones, with approximately 83% occurring only once. Germline V gene sequence: CDR1 MGHRA, CDR2 YSYEKL. This CDR3 is 13 amino acids long. Trimming removed 8 bases at V and 8 bases at J, with 16 bases between. This sequence was found in a human donor with active or convalescent COVID-19. The donor label of this sample is uncertain. The V and J genes are TRBV4-1 and TRBJ2-1; a weak D match, TRBD1 (7 bases). The sample comprised peripheral blood. The CDR3 bases are TGCGCCAGCGGACTACAGGGGTCCGATGAGCAGTTCTTC. This codes for CASGLQGSDEQFF.